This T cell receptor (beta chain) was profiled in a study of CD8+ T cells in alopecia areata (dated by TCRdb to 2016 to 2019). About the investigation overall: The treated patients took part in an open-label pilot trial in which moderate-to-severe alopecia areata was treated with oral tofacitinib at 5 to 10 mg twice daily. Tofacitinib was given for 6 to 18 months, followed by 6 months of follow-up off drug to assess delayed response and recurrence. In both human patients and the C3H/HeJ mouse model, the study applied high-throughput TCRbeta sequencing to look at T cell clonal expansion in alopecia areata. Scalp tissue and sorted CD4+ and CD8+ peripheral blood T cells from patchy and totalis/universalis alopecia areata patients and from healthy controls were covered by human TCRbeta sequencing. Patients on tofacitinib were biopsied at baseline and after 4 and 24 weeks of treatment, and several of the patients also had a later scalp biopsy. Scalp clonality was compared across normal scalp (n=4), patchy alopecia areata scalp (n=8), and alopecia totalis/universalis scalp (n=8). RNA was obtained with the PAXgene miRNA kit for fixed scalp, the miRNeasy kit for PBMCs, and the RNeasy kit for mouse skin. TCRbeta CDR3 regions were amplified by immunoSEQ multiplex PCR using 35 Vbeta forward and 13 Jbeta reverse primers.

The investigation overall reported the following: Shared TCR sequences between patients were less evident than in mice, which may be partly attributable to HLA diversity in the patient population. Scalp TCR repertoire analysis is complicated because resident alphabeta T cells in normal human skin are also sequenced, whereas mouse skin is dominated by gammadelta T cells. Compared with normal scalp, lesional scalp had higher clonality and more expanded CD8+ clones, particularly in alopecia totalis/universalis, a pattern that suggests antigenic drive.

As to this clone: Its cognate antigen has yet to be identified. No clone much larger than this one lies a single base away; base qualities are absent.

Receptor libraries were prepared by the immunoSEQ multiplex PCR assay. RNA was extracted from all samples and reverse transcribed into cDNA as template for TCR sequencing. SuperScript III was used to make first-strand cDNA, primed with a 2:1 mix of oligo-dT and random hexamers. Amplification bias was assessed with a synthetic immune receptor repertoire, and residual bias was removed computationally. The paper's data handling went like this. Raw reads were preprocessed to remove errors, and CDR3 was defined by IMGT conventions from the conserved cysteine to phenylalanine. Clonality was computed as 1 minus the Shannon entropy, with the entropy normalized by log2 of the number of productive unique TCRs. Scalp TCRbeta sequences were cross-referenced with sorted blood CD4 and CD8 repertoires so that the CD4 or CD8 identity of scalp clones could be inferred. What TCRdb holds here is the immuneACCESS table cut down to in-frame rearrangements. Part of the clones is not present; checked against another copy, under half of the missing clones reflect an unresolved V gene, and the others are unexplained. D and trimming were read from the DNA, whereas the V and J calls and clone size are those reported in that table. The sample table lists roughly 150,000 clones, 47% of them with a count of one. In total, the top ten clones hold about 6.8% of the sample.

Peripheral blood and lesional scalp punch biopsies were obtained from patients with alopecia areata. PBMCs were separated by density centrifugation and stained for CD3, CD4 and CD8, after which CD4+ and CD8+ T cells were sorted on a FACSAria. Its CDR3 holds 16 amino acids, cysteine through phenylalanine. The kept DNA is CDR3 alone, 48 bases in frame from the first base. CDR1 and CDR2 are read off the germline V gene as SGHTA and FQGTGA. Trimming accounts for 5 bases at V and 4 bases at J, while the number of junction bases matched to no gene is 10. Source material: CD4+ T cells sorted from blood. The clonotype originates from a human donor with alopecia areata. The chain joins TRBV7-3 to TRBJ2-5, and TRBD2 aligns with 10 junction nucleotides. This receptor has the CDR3 CASSLGLAGVGETQYF. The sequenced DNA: TGTGCCAGCAGCCTTGGTCTAGCGGGAGTGGGAGAGACCCAGTACTTC.